The entry below describes one TCR beta chain. What was amplified from RNA transcripts were TCR beta CDR3 regions. First-round RT-PCR of the TCR CDR3 relied on the HTBI primer set. TCRdb redid the calling of the multiplex PCR reads with MiXCR, one entry per CDR3 protein. The data hold around 300,000 distinct CDR3 sequences, with roughly 13% observed a single time. This record belongs to a study of T cells in Graves' hyperthyroidism and ophthalmopathy. CDR1 MDHEN and CDR2 SYDVKM come from the germline V gene. The CDR3 is 15 residues long. The V and J ends lost 5 bases and 11 bases respectively, with 24 bases between them.

The TCR sequence derives from a woman aged 40 to 50 with Graves' hyperthyroidism. Sequenced material: blood. The V gene is TRBV28, the J gene TRBJ2-5, with D possibly matching TRBD2 (6 bases). CDR3 amino acids: CASSTTGLTGEAQYF. The CDR3 nucleotides are TGTGCCAGCAGTACAACGGGACTCACTGGGGAGGCACAGTACTTC.